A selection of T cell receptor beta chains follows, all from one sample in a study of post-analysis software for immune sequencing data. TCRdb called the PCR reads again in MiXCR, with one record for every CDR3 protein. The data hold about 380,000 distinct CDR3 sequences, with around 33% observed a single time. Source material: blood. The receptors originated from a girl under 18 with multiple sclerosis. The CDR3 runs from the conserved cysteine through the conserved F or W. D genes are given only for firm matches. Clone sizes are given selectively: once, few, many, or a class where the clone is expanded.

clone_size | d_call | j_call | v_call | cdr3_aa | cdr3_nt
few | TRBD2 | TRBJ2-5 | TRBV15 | CATSRLAGQETQYF | TGTGCCACCAGCAGACTAGCGGGGCAAGAGACCCAGTACTTC
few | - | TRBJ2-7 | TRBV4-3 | CASSQRTSLVGTYEQYF | TGCGCCAGCAGCCAACGGACATCCCTTGTGGGGACCTACGAGCAGTACTTC
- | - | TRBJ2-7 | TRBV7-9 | CASSPEDRYEQYF | TGTGCCAGCAGCCCAGAGGACCGCTACGAGCAGTACTTC
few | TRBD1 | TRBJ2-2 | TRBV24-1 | CATSEPGQGNTGELFF | TGTGCCACCAGTGAACCGGGACAGGGGAACACCGGGGAGCTGTTTTTT
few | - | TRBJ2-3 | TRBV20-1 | CSAPPNGGAFRLDTQYF | TGCAGTGCCCCCCCGAACGGGGGCGCCTTCAGGTTGGATACGCAGTATTTT
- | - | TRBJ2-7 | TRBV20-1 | CSARAGATFNEQYF | TGCAGTGCTAGAGCGGGGGCGACTTTCAACGAGCAGTACTTC
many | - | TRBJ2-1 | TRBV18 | CASSPGRGPSYNEQFF | TGTGCCAGCTCACCCGGTCGGGGCCCCTCCTACAATGAGCAGTTCTTC
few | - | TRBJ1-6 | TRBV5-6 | CASSFQNSPLHF | TGTGCCAGCAGCTTTCAGAATTCACCCCTCCACTTT
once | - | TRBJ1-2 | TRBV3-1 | CASSLERGSLVANYGYTF | TGTGCCAGCAGCCTCGAAAGGGGATCACTCGTAGCTAACTATGGCTACACCTTC
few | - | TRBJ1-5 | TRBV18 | CASSPNGQLNQPQHF | TGTGCCAGCTCACCAAATGGGCAGCTCAATCAGCCCCAGCATTTT
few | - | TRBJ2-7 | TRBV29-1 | CSVEGGFPSYEQYF | TGCAGCGTTGAAGGCGGGTTCCCCTCCTACGAGCAGTACTTC
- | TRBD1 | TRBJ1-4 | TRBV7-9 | CATSPLTGGFNEKLFF | TGTGCCACATCGCCATTGACAGGGGGTTTTAATGAAAAACTGTTTTTT
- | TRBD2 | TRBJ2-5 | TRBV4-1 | CASSQDSWGGVETQYF | TGCGCCAGCAGCCAAGATAGTTGGGGAGGGGTGGAGACCCAGTACTTC
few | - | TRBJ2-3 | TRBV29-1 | CSVRSDRSTDTQYF | TGCAGCGTTCGCTCGGACAGAAGCACAGATACGCAGTATTTT
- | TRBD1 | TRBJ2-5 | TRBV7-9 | CASSLPFGAGGASQETQYF | TGTGCCAGCAGCTTACCGTTCGGGGCAGGGGGCGCGTCGCAAGAGACCCAGTACTTC
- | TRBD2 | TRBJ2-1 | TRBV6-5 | CASSRTSFNEQFF | TGTGCCAGCAGTCGGACTAGTTTCAATGAGCAGTTCTTC
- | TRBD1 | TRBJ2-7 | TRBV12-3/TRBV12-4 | CASSFLDRPYEQYF | TGTGCCAGCAGTTTCCTGGACAGGCCCTACGAGCAGTACTTC
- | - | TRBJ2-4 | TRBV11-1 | CASSIAKNIQYF | TGTGCCAGCAGCATAGCCAAAAACATTCAGTACTTC
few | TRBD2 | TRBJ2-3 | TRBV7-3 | CASSMSGGPTDTQYF | TGTGCCAGCAGCATGAGCGGGGGGCCCACAGATACGCAGTATTTT
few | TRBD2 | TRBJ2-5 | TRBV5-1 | CASSHVGLAPIKGETQYF | TGCGCCAGCAGCCATGTCGGACTAGCTCCGATTAAGGGAGAGACCCAGTACTTC
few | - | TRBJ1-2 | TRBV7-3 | CASSPGPWGAYGYTF | TGTGCCAGCAGCCCAGGTCCTTGGGGGGCCTATGGCTACACCTTC
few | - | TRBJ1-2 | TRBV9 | CAVHGVSYGYTF | TGTGCCGTCCACGGGGTCAGCTATGGCTACACCTTC
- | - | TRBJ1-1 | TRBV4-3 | CASSQGGRMNTEAFF | TGCGCCAGCAGCCAAGGAGGAAGAATGAACACTGAAGCTTTCTTT
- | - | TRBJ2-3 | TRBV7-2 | CASSSGIGEYF | TGTGCCAGCAGCTCAGGGATCGGGGAGTATTTT
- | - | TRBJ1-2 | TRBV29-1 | CSDEGGAGEDAGYGYTF | TGCAGCGATGAGGGTGGGGCAGGAGAAGACGCTGGCTATGGCTACACCTTC
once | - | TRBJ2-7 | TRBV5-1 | CASSLLAGAEFSYEQYF | TGCGCCAGCAGCTTGCTGGCAGGGGCAGAGTTCTCCTACGAGCAGTACTTC
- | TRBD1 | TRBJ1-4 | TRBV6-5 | CASSYDRGREKLFF | TGTGCCAGCAGTTACGACAGGGGAAGAGAAAAACTGTTTTTT
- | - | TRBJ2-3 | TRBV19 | CASSIGRITDTQYF | TGTGCCAGTAGTATAGGAAGAATCACAGATACGCAGTATTTT
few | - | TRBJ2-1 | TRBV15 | CATSGSTTSSYNEQFF | TGTGCCACCAGCGGCAGTACGACCAGCTCCTACAATGAGCAGTTCTTC
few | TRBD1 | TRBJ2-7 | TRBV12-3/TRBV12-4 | CASSYFEGANEQYF | TGTGCCAGCAGTTATTTCGAGGGGGCTAACGAGCAGTACTTC
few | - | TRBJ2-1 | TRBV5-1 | CASSLWGNVNEQFF | TGCGCCAGCAGTCTTTGGGGGAATGTGAATGAGCAGTTCTTC
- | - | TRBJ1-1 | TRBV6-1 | CASSAFRGAGTEAFF | TGTGCCAGCAGTGCGTTCAGGGGCGCGGGCACTGAAGCTTTCTTT
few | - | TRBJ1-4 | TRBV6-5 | CASSFQGPGNEKLFF | TGTGCCAGCAGTTTCCAGGGACCGGGTAATGAAAAACTGTTTTTT
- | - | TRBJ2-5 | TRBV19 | CASSIDGFWTQYF | TGTGCCAGTAGTATAGACGGCTTTTGGACCCAGTACTTC
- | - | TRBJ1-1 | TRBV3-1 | CASSQDLVRRNTEAFF | TGTGCCAGCAGCCAAGATCTGGTCAGGAGGAACACTGAAGCTTTCTTT
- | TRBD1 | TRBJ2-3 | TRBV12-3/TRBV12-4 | CASRPTAGTGQGDTQYF | TGTGCCAGCAGGCCAACCGCCGGGACAGGGCAAGGAGATACGCAGTATTTT
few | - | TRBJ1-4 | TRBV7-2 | CASSPDSRSEKLFF | TGTGCCAGCAGCCCCGACAGTAGAAGCGAAAAACTGTTTTTT
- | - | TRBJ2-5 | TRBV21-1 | CASSKGVEGQTQETQYF | TGTGCCAGCAGCAAAGGAGTGGAGGGACAGACCCAAGAGACCCAGTACTTC
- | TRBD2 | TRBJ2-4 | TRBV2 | CASSEGGGPGYF | TGTGCCAGCAGTGAAGGCGGGGGACCGGGGTACTTC
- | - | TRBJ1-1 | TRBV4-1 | CASRPQGLNTEAFF | TGCGCCAGCAGACCACAGGGTTTGAACACTGAAGCTTTCTTT
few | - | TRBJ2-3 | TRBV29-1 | CSVAISSGTDTQYF | TGCAGCGTTGCTATTTCTAGCGGCACAGATACGCAGTATTTT